The 20 T cell receptor beta chains below were found in one sample sequenced in a study of tumor-infiltrating lymphocytes in primary liver carcinoma. From about 490 ng of total RNA, TCR beta-specific cDNA was reverse-transcribed using a constant-region primer. Each TCR beta library was derived from three nested multiplex PCR rounds that employed slightly modified ARM-PCR. Forward primers for TRBV1-TRBV30 and a C-beta reverse primer served the first two PCR rounds, at about 10 cycles each. TCRdb called the multiplex PCR reads again in MiXCR, with one record for every CDR3 protein. The sample comprises about 74,000 distinct CDR3 sequences, roughly three quarters of which are singletons, and roughly a quarter rests with the top ten. From roughly 20-30 mg of unsorted bulk tissue, DNA and RNA were co-extracted together. The specimen was liver tumor tissue from sampling region 4. Stated subset: tumor region T4, right-lateral pole. These receptors were obtained from a man aged 35 to 55 with primary liver carcinoma and hepatitis B virus infection.

CDR3 coding DNA: TGCGCCAGCAGCCGACAGGTAATAGCGAGAGGGCCTGAGGGATTAGAGCAGTACTTC. Its translation: CASSRQVIARGPEGLEQYF. The chain recombines TRBV4-1 with TRBJ2-7, with TRBD1 as a possible D gene (6 bases). CDR3 length equals 19 residues. The ends were cut back, 4 bases at V and 7 bases at J, with 32 bases in the middle. Germline-derived CDR1 and CDR2 are MGHRA and YSYEKL.

The chain combines TRBV6-1 with TRBJ2-1; TRBD2 agrees at 8 bases. The germline CDR1 and CDR2 sequences are MNHNS and SASEGT. The CDR3 is 15 residues long. V lost 6 bases and J lost 7; bases outside the gene matches: 11. CDR3 residues: CASREKAGGMNEQFF. The CDR3, as DNA: TGTGCCAGCAGGGAGAAGGCGGGAGGTATGAATGAGCAGTTCTTC.

With regard to this clonotype: The CDR3 carries no conserved terminal phenylalanine or tryptophan, so it likely arises from a read error. It is unclear where the CDR3 begins or ends on the DNA, so no DNA is shown, and the CDR3 is as TCRdb lists it. The chain's CDR3 is CASSYSSTSGRAGGFL. The chain has TRBV11-2 and TRBJ2-1; no DNA check was done on the table's D call, TRBD2. Germline loops: CDR1 SGHAT, CDR2 FQNNGV. The CDR3 contains 16 residues when both ends are counted.

A remark on this clonotype: Relative to the germline gene, one junction end is altered; a read error may explain this. The gene calls are TRBV11-2 and TRBJ2-2; D could derive from TRBD1 or TRBD2 (5 bases each). CDR3 length: 15 residues. Germline CDR1 is SGHAT and CDR2 is FQNNGV. Here the CDR3 DNA reads TGTGCCAACAGTTTAGTCGGACGGGGCACCGGGGAACTGTTTTTT. Residues: CANSLVGRGTGELFF.

As to this clonotype: The junction departs from the called germline gene at one end, perhaps through a read error. The rearrangement links TRBV11-1 to TRBJ2-5; D perhaps matches TRBD2 (5 bases). The V gene's germline CDR1 is SGHAT and CDR2 FQDESV (reference sequence). The CDR3 totals 19 residues. The CDR3 reads CASIPPPDVRKDFQKTQYF. The DNA for the CDR3 is TGTGCCAGCATCCCGCCCCCGGATGTCAGGAAGGACTTCCAAAAGACCCAGTACTTC.

About this clonotype: This CDR3 is missing its conserved last phenylalanine or tryptophan, likely due to a read error. The rearrangement uses TRBV6-6 and TRBJ2-5; D unresolved. This CDR3 is 13 amino acids long. The V end lost 6 bases, the J end lost 1 base, and 9 bases lay between the germline ends. CDR1 is MNHNY, CDR2 SVGAGI, per germline (reference sequence). CDR3 region: CASRWDLQETQYC. CDR3 nucleotides: TGTGCCAGCAGGTGGGATCTCCAAGAGACCCAGTACTGC.

In regard to this clonotype: The CDR3 does not end in the conserved phenylalanine or tryptophan, so this is likely a read error. No DNA is shown, since the ends of the CDR3 on it are uncertain; the CDR3 is the one TCRdb lists. V is TRBV6-5 and J is TRBJ2-6; TRBD1 is taken as the D call from the table, unchecked against the DNA. CDR1 is MNHEY, CDR2 SVGAGI, per germline. The CDR3 length is 17 residues, termini included. CDR3 protein: CASRLGQGSFGANVLIL.

On this clonotype itself: The junction departs from germline at one end; a sequencing error may be responsible. The V call is TRBV7-9, the J call TRBJ1-5; no clear D gene. CDR3 length: 12 residues. Looked up from germline, CDR1 is SEHNR and CDR2 is FQNEAQ (reference sequence). The CDR3, as DNA: TGTGTCAGCAGTGATGGGGATCAGCCCCAGCATTTT. Amino acid sequence: CVSSDGDQPQHF.

This clonotype was recorded at least ten times. The gene calls are TRBV10-3 and TRBJ1-6; D is ambiguous. CDR1 is ENHRY and CDR2 is SYGVKD in the germline V gene. The ends were cut back, 7 bases at V and 3 bases at J, with 10 bases in the middle. This CDR3 is built from 14 residues. Here the CDR3 reads CAIKPGRYNSPLHF. Here the CDR3 DNA reads TGTGCCATCAAACCGGGCCGCTATAATTCACCCCTCCACTTT.

This clonotype was detected ten times or more. The chain combines TRBV10-3 with TRBJ1-5, with TRBD1 matching 10 bases. The CDR3 contains 14 residues. V dropped 6 bases and J dropped 6; count of bases not matched to a gene: 5. Germline V gives CDR1 ENHRY, CDR2 SYGVKD. CDR3 in amino acids: CAISSGQGSQPQHF. The CDR3, as DNA: TGTGCCATCAGCTCGGGACAGGGGAGTCAGCCCCAGCATTTT.

This clonotype was observed once. This CDR3 is missing its conserved last phenylalanine or tryptophan, likely due to a read error. The V gene is TRBV11-2, the J gene TRBJ2-2, with D unclear. V shed 5 bases and J shed 0 bases, with 16 bases lying between them. Looked up from germline, CDR1 is SGHAT and CDR2 is FQNNGV. The CDR3 is 17 amino acids. The CDR3 region is CASSLNVRQANTGELFL. In DNA, the CDR3 is TGTGCCAGCAGCCTCAATGTGAGACAAGCGAACACCGGGGAGCTGTTTCTT.

There are a few counts of this clonotype. The V call is TRBV7-2, the J call TRBJ2-3; TRBD2 matches 10 bases. Losses at the gene ends were 6 bases for V and 6 bases for J; bases not matched to a gene: 6. The CDR3 extends over 14 amino acids. Germline CDR1 and CDR2: SGHTA and FQGNSA. The CDR3 DNA sequence: TGTGCCAGCAGTCCACCGGGACTAGCGGATACGCAGTATTTT. Protein: CASSPPGLADTQYF.

As to this clonotype: Given a much more abundant clone one base away, this may be a read error. V usage is TRBV2 and J usage is TRBJ1-5; 8 bases are shared with TRBD1. The CDR3 is 13 amino acids. CDR1 and CDR2 from the germline V gene are SNHLY and FYNNEI. The chain's CDR3 is CAVQGESNEPQHF. For the CDR3, the DNA is TGTGCCGTACAGGGGGAGAGCAATGAGCCCCAGCATTTT.

In its sample, this clonotype was seen many times. The chain is built from TRBV7-9 and TRBJ2-7; 11 nucleotides line up with TRBD2. Per germline, CDR1 SEHNR and CDR2 FQNEAQ (reference sequence). The CDR3 has 14 amino acids. Trimming took 10 bases from V and 2 from J; bases not matched to a gene: 7. In DNA form, the CDR3 reads TGTGCCACAGGGACTAGCGGCAACCCCTACGAGCAGTACTTC. Amino acids: CATGTSGNPYEQYF.

A remark on this clonotype: Likely a read error: the CDR3 ends without its conserved phenylalanine or tryptophan. This chain joins TRBV11-2 and TRBJ2-5, with 8 bases that match TRBD2. The CDR3 is 16 amino acids. The germline CDR1 and CDR2 sequences are SGHAT and FQNNGV. The CDR3 DNA is TGTGTCAACAGCTTAGTCCCGGCTAGCGGGCAAGAGACCCAGTACCTC. Encoded protein: CVNSLVPASGQETQYL.

The count of this clonotype is one. The CDR3 end shows no conserved phenylalanine or tryptophan, and so a read error is likely. The chain uses TRBV4-1 and TRBJ1-6; possible D gene TRBD1, 6 bases. This CDR3 is 15 amino acids long. CDR1 is MGHRA, CDR2 YSYEKL, per germline. The CDR3 loop reads CVSSQAQGLNSPLHL. Here the CDR3 DNA reads TGCGTCAGCAGCCAAGCTCAGGGGCTGAATTCACCCCTCCACCTT.

Regarding this clonotype: Germline and junction disagree at one end, which may indicate a read error. This rearrangement joins TRBV11-2 to TRBJ2-2, with 11 bases identical to TRBD2. The germline gives CDR1 SGHAT, CDR2 FQNNGV. CDR3 length: 17 amino acids. Here the CDR3 DNA reads TGTACCAGCAGCGCGGGACTAGCGGTCTCCCCGGCTGGGGACCTGTTTTTT. Protein: CTSSAGLAVSPAGDLFF.

This clonotype has ten or more counts. The chain has TRBV6-1 and TRBJ2-5; perhaps TRBD2 as D (6 bases). CDR1 is MNHNS, CDR2 SASEGT, per germline. There are 13 residues in the CDR3. V was trimmed by 4 bases and J by 4 bases, leaving 10 bases between them. Written as DNA, the CDR3 is TGTGCCAGCAGTGTGAACGGGAGAGAGACCCAGTACTTC. It encodes CASSVNGRETQYF.

Turning to this clonotype: Just one base apart from a much larger clone, this may be a read error. The chain links TRBV28 to TRBJ2-2; TRBD1 matches at 8 bases. J was trimmed by 4 bases and V by 3 bases; bases with no gene match: 4. CDR3 length: 15 residues. Germline assignment: CDR1 MDHEN and CDR2 SYDVKM. The DNA for the CDR3 is TGTGCCAGCAGTTTGGCAGGGGGCGGCACCGGGGAGCTGTTTTTT. Translating gives CASSLAGGGTGELFF.

Notes on this clonotype: Here the CDR3 omits its conserved ending phenylalanine or tryptophan, so a read error is the likely source. This sequence joins TRBV4-2 and TRBJ2-7; a possible D gene is TRBD1 (5 bases). V was clipped by 4 bases and J by 6 bases, with 10 bases between them. The CDR3 has 12 amino acids. Looked up from germline, CDR1 is LGHNA and CDR2 is YNFKEQ. CDR3 bases: TGTGCCAGCAGCCCGGACACCTGCGAGCAGTACTCC. Its translation: CASSPDTCEQYS.